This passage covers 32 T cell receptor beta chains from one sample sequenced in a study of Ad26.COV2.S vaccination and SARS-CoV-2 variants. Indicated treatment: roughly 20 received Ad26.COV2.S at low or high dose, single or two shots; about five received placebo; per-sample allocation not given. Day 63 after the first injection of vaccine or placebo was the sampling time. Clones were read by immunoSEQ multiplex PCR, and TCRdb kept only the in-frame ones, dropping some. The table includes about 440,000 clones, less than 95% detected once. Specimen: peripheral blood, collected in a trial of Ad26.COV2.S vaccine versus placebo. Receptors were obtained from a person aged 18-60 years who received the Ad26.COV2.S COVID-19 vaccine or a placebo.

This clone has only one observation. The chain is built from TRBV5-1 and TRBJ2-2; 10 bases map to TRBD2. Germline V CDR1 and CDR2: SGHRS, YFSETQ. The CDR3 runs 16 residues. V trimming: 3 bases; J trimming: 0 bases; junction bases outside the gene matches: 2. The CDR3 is CASSSTSGTNTGELFF. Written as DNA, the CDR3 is TGCGCCAGCAGCTCAACTAGCGGGACGAACACCGGGGAGCTGTTTTTT.

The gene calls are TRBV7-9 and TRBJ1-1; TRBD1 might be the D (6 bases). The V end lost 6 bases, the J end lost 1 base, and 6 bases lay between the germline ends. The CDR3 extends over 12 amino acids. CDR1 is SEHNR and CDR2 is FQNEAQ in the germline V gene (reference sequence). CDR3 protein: CASRGQNTEAFF. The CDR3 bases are TGTGCCAGCAGGGGACAGAACACTGAAGCTTTCTTT. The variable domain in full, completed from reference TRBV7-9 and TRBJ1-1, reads DTGVSQNPRHKITKRGQNVTFRCDPISEHNRLYWYRQTLGQGPEFLTYFQNEAQLEKSRLLSDRFSAERPKGSFSTLEIQRTEQGDSAMYLCASRGQNTEAFFGQGTRLTVV.

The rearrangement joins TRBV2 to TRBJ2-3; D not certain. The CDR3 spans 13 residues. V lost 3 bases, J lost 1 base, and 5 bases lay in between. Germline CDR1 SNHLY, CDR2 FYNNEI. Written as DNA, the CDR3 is TGTGCCAGCAGTGATTTGGGCACAGATACGCAGTATTTT. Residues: CASSDLGTDTQYF.

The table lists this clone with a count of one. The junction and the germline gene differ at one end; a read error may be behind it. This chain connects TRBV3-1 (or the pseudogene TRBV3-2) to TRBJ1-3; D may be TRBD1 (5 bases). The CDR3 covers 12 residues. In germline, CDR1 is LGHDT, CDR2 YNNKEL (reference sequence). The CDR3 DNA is TGTGCCAGCGGCCAGACAGCGGGGACCATATATTTT. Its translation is CASGQTAGTIYF.

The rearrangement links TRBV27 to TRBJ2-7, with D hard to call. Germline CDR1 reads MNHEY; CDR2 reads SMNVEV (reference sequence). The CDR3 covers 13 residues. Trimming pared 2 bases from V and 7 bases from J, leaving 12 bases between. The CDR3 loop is CASSLTPSREQYF. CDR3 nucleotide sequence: TGTGCCAGCAGTTTAACCCCCTCTAGGGAGCAGTACTTC.

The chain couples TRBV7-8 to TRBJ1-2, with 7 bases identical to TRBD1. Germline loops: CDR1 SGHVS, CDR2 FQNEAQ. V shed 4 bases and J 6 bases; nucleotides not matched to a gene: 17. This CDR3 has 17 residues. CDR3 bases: TGTGCCAGCAGCTCCCCCCGGGACAGCAACCGGGTGGATGGCTACACCTTC. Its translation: CASSSPRDSNRVDGYTF.

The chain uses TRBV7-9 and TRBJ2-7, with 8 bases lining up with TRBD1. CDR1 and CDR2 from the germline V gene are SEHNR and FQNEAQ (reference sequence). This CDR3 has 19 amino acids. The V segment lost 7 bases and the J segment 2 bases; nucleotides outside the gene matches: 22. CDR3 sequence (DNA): TGTGCCAGCAACTATAGAGACCCTAGGGGGGACAGGAGAACCTACGAGCAGTACTTC. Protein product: CASNYRDPRGDRRTYEQYF.

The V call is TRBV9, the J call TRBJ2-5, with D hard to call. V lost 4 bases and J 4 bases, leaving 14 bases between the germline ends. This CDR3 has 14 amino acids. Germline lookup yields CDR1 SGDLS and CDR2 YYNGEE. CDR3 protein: CASSQAISGETQYF. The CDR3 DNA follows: TGTGCCAGCAGCCAGGCTATCTCGGGAGAGACCCAGTACTTC.

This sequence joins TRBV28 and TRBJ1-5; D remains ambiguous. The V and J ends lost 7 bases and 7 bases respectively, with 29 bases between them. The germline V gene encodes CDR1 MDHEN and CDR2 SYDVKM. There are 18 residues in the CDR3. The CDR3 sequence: CASTKMGGGIGSTQPQHF. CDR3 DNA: TGTGCCAGCACCAAAATGGGAGGCGGGATAGGGAGTACGCAGCCCCAGCATTTT. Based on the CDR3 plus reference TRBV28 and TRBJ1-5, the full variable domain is DVKVTQSSRYLVKRTGEKVFLECVQDMDHENMFWYRQDPGLGLRLIYFSYDVKMKEKGDIPEGYSVSREKKERFSLILESASTNQTSMYLCASTKMGGGIGSTQPQHFGDGTRLSIL.

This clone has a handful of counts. The CDR3 nucleotides are TGTGCCAGCAGCCAAAAGGGCAGGACCTCTAGCGGGAGATCCTACGAGCAGTACTTC. Protein sequence: CASSQKGRTSSGRSYEQYF. J is TRBJ2-7 and V is TRBV14, with TRBD2 matching 10 bases. This CDR3 has 19 residues. The germline V gene encodes CDR1 SGHDN and CDR2 FVKESK. Trimming at V came to 2 bases and at J to 1 base, leaving 14 bases not matched to a gene.

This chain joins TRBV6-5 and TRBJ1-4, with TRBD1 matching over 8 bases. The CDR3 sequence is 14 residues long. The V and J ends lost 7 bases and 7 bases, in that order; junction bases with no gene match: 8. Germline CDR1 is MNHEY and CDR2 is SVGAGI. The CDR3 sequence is CASTRTGSAEKLFF. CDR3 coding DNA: TGTGCCAGCACTAGGACAGGGTCGGCTGAAAAACTGTTTTTT.

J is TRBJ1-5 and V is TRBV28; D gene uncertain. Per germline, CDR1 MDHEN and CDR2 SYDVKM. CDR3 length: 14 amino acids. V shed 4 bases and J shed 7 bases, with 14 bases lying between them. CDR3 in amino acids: CASSSLVGIQPQHF. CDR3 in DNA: TGTGCCAGCAGTTCACTAGTGGGAATACAGCCCCAGCATTTT.

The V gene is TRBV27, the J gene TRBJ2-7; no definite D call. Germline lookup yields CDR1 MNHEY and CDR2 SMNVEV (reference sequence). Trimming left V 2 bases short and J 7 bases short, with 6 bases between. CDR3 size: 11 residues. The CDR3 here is CASSLGPEQYF. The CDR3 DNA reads TGTGCCAGCAGTTTAGGCCCGGAGCAGTACTTC.

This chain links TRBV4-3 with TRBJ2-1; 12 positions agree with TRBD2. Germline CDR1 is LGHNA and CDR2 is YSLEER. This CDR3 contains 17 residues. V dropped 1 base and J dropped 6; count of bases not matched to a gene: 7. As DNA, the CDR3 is TGCGCCAGCAGCCAAGGCCAGACTAGCGGGAGCGGCAATGAGCAGTTCTTC. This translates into CASSQGQTSGSGNEQFF.

CDR3 bases: TGCGCCAGCAGCTTGGAGGCAGGGCATTGGTATTTT. This translates into CASSLEAGHWYF. This rearrangement joins TRBV5-1 to TRBJ2-3; a possible D gene is TRBD1 (5 bases). This CDR3 is 12 amino acids long. Looked up from germline, CDR1 is SGHRS and CDR2 is YFSETQ. V was clipped by 0 bases and J by 14 bases, with 13 bases between them.

The CDR3 spells CAISAGGGQPQHF. The DNA for the CDR3 is TGTGCCATCAGTGCAGGGGGGGGTCAGCCCCAGCATTTT. The chain joins TRBV10-3 to TRBJ1-5; TRBD1 aligns across 7 bases. CDR1 is ENHRY, CDR2 SYGVKD, per germline. The CDR3 extends over 13 amino acids. With 4 bases clipped from V and 6 bases from J, the junction kept 3 bases outside the gene matches.

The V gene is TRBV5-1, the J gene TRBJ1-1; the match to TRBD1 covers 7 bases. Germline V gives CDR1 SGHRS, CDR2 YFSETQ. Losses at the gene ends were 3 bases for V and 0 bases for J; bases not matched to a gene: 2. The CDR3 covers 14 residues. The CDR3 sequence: CASSSTGLNTEAFF. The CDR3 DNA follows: TGCGCCAGCAGCTCGACAGGGCTGAACACTGAAGCTTTCTTT. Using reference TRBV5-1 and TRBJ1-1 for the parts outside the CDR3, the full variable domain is KAGVTQTPRYLIKTRGQQVTLSCSPISGHRSVSWYQQTPGQGLQFLFEYFSETQRNKGNFPGRFSGRQFSNSRSEMNVSTLELGDSALYLCASSSTGLNTEAFFGQGTRLTVV.

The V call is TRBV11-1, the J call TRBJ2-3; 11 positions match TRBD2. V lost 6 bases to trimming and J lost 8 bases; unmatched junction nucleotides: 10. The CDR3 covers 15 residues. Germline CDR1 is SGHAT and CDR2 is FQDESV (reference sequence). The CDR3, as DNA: TGTGCCAGCAGAATACTAGCGGGAGAGAAGGGTACGCAGTATTTT. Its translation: CASRILAGEKGTQYF. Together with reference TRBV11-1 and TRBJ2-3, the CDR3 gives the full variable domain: EAEVAQSPRYKITEKSQAVAFWCDPISGHATLYWYRQILGQGPELLVQFQDESVVDDSQLPKDRFSAERLKGVDSTLKIQPAELGDSAMYLCASRILAGEKGTQYFGPGTRLTVL.

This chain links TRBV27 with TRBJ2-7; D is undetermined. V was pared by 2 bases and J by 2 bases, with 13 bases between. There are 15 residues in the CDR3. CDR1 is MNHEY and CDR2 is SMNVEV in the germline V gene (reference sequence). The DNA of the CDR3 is TGTGCCAGCAGTTTACTCTGGGGAAAGGCCTACGAGCAGTACTTC. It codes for CASSLLWGKAYEQYF.

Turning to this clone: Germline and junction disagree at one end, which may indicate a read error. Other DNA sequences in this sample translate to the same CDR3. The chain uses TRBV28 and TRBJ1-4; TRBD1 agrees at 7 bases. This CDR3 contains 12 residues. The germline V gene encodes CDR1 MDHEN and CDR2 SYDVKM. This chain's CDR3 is CASSLGGEKLFF. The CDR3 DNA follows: TGTGCTAGCAGTTTAGGGGGCGAAAAACTGTTTTTT.

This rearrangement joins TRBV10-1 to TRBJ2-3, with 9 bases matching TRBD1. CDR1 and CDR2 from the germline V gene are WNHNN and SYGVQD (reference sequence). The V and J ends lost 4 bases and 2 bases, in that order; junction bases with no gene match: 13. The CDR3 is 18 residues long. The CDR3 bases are TGCGCCAGCAGTGGAAGGGACAGGGTTTTAGAAGACACAGATACGCAGTATTTT. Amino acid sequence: CASSGRDRVLEDTDTQYF.

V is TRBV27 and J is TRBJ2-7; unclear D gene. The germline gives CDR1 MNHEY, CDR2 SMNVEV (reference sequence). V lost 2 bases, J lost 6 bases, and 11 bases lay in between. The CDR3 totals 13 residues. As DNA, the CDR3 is TGTGCCAGCAGTTTAAATTTGGGCCTCGAGCAGTACTTC. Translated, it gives CASSLNLGLEQYF.

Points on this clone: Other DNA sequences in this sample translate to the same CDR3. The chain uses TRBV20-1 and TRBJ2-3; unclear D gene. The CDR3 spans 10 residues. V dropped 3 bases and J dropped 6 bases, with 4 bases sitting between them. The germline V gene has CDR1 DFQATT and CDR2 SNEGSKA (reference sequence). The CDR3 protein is CSASGDTQYF. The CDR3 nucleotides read TGCAGTGCTAGCGGCGATACGCAGTATTTT.

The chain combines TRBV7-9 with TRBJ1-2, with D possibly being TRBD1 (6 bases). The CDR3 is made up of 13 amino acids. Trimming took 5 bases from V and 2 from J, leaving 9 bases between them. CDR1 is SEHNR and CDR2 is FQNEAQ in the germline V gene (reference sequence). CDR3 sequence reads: CASSVTGNYGYTF. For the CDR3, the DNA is TGTGCCAGCAGCGTAACAGGGAACTATGGCTACACCTTC. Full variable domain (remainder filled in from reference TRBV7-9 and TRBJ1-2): DTGVSQNPRHKITKRGQNVTFRCDPISEHNRLYWYRQTLGQGPEFLTYFQNEAQLEKSRLLSDRFSAERPKGSFSTLEIQRTEQGDSAMYLCASSVTGNYGYTFGSGTRLTVV.

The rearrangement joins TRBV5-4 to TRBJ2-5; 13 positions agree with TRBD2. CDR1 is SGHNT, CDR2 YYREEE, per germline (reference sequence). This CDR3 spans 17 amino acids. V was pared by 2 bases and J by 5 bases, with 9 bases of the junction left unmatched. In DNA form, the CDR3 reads TGTGCCAGCAGCTTAGGAGGACTAGCGGGAGTATCGGAGACCCAGTACTTC. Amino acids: CASSLGGLAGVSETQYF.

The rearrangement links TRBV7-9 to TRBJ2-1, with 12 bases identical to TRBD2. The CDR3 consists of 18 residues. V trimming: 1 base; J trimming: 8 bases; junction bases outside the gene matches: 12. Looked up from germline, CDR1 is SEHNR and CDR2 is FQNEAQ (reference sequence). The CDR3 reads CASSLGRTSGIVYDEQFF. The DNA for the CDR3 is TGTGCCAGCAGCTTAGGGAGGACTAGCGGGATCGTATACGATGAGCAGTTCTTC.

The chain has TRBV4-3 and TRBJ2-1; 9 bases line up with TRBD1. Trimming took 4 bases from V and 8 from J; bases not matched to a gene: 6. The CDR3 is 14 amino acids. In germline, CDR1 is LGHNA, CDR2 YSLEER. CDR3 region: CASSPGQGRDEQFF. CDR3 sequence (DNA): TGCGCCAGCAGCCCGGGACAGGGCCGGGATGAGCAGTTCTTC.

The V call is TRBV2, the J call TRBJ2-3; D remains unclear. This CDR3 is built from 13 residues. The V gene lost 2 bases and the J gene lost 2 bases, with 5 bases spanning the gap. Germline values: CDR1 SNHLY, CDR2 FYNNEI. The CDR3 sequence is CASSEPNTDTQYF. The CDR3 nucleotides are TGTGCCAGCAGTGAACCGAACACAGATACGCAGTATTTT. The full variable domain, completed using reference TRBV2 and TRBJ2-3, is EPEVTQTPSHQVTQMGQEVILRCVPISNHLYFYWYRQILGQKVEFLVSFYNNEISEKSEIFDDQFSVERPDGSNFTLKIRSTKLEDSAMYFCASSEPNTDTQYFGPGTRLTVL.

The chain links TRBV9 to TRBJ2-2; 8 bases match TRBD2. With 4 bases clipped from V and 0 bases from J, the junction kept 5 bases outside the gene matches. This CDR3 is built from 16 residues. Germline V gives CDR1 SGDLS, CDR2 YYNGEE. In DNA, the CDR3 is TGTGCCAGCAGCTTCACTAGCGGCCCGAACACCGGGGAGCTGTTTTTT. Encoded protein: CASSFTSGPNTGELFF.

CDR3 sequence (DNA): TGTGCCAGCAGTTCCCCTTCAGGGTCCGTTTCAGGGGCAGGAGATACGCAGTATTTT. Translated: CASSSPSGSVSGAGDTQYF. The genes are TRBV27 and TRBJ2-3, with D tentatively TRBD1 (6 bases). Germline V gene lookup returns CDR1 MNHEY and CDR2 SMNVEV (reference sequence). V was pared by 4 bases and J by 5 bases, with 28 bases between. The CDR3 runs to 19 residues.

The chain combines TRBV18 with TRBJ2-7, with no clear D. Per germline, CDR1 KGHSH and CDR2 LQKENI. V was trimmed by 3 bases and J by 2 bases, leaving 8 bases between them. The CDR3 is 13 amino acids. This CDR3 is CASSPGPPYEQYF. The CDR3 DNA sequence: TGTGCCAGCTCACCTGGACCCCCCTACGAGCAGTACTTC.

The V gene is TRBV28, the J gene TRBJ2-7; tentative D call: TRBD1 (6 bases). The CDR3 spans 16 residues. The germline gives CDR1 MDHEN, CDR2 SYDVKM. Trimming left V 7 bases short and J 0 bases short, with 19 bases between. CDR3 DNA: TGTGCCAGCACCCCCCCTAGCAGGGGCTACTCCTACGAGCAGTACTTC. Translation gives CASTPPSRGYSYEQYF. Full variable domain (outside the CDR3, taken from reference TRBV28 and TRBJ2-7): DVKVTQSSRYLVKRTGEKVFLECVQDMDHENMFWYRQDPGLGLRLIYFSYDVKMKEKGDIPEGYSVSREKKERFSLILESASTNQTSMYLCASTPPSRGYSYEQYFGPGTRLTVT.